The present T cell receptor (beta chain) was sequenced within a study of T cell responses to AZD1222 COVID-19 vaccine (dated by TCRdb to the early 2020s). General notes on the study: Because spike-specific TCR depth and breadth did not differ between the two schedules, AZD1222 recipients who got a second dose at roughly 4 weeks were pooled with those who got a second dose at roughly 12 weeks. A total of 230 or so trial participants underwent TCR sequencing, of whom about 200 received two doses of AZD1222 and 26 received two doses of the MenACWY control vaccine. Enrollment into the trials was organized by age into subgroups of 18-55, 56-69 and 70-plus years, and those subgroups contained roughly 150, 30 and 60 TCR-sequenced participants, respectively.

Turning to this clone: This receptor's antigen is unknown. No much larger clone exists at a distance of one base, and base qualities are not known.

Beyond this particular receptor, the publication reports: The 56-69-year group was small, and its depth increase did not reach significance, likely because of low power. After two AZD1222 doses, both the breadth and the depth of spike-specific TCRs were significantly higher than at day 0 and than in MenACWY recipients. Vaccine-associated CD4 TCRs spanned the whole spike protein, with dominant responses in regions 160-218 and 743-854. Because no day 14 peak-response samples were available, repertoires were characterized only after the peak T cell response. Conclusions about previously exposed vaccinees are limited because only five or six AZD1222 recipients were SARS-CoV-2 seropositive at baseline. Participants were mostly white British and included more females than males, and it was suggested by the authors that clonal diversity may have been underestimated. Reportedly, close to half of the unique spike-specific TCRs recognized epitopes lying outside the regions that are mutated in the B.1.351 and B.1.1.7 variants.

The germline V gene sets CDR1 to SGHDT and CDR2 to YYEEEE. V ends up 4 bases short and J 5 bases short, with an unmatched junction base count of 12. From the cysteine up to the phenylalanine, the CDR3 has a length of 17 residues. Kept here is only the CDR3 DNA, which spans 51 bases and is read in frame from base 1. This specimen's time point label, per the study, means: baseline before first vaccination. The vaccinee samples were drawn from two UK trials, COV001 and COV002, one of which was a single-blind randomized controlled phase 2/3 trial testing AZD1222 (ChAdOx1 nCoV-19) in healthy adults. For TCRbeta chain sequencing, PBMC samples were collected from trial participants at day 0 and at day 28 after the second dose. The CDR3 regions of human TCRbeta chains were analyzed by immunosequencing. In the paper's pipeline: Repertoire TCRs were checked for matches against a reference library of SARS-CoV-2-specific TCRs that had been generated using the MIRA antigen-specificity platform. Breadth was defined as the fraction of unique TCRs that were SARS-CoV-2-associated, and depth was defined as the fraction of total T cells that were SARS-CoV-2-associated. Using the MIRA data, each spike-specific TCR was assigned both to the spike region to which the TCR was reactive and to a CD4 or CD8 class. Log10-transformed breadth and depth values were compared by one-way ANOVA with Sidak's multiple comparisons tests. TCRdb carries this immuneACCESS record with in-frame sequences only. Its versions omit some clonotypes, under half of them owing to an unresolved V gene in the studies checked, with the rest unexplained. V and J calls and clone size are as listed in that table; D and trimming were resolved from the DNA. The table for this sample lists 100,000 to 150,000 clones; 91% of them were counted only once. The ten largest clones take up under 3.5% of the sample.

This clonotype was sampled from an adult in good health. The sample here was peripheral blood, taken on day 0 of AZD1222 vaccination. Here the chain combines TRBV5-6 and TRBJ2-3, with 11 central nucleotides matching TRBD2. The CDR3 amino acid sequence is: CASSIELAGVQGDTQYF. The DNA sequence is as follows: TGTGCCAGCAGCATCGAACTAGCGGGAGTGCAAGGAGATACGCAGTATTTT.